The clone carrying this TCR beta chain showed up just once. Antigen specificity is unknown. This CDR3 comprises 15 residues. V lost 4 bases to trimming and J lost 2 bases; unmatched junction nucleotides: 7. Germline CDR1 and CDR2: DFQATT and SNEGSKA (reference sequence). This specimen belongs to a study of CD8+CD57+ T cells in acquired aplastic anemia. Study summary: Across the sorted CD4+ and CD8+ cells, DNA amounts averaged approximately 3.1 ug. Study outcomes and limitations: Researchers report that around 31 CD8+ CDR3 sequences appeared in both patients and controls.

Both TCR beta VDJ combination and CDR3 sequence profiling were carried out. Genomic DNA was the template for this profiling. TCRdb reprocessed the reads with MiXCR, giving one entry per CDR3 protein. The sample shows roughly 180,000 distinct CDR3 sequences, under 70% of them seen only once. The specimen sequenced was sorted CD4+, CD8+, or CD8+CD57+ T cells (not recorded which) from PBMCs. The TCR originated in a human donor with severe aplastic anemia or a healthy control (not recorded which). The chain recombines TRBV20-1 with TRBJ2-2, with 7 positions matching TRBD2. The CDR3 sequence is CSAKAGTTNTGELFF. CDR3 DNA sequence: TGCAGTGCTAAGGCCGGGACTACCAACACCGGGGAGCTGTTTTTT.